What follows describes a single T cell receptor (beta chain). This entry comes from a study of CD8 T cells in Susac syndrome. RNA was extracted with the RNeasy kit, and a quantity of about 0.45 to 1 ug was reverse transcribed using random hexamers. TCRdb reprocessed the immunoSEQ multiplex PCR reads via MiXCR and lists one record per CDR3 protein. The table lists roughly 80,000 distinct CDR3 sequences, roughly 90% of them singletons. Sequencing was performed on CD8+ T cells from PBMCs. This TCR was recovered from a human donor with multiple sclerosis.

CDR3 nucleotides: TGTGCCAGCAGTCCCAGGGGACAGGCAAACGAAGAGACCCAGTACTTC. It translates to CASSPRGQANEETQYF. The rearrangement joins TRBV27 to TRBJ2-5; 8 bases are a match to TRBD1. The V gene end was trimmed by 5 bases and the J gene end by 3 bases; junction bases not matched to a gene: 11. CDR1 and CDR2 (germline): MNHEY, SMNVEV (reference sequence). The CDR3 has 16 residues.